A selection of T cell receptor beta chains follows, all from one sample in a study of identifying expanded T cells in peripheral blood. Sequencing was performed with immunoSEQ multiplex PCR; in TCRdb, only in-frame clones are kept and a portion is missing. The table shows some 78,000 clones, with about 83% occurring only once. The sequenced sample was blood. Receptors were obtained from a person between 18 and 69 years old in good health. CDR3s include the opening cysteine and the closing phenylalanine or tryptophan. Some rows have no size entry. The others give once, few or many, or a class for an expanded clone.

abundance,j_gene,v_gene,CDR3aa
.,TRBJ2-7,TRBV28,CASSLWGAETYEQYF
.,TRBJ2-7,TRBV4-3,CASSQIAGPPYEQYF
.,TRBJ1-5,TRBV7-6,CASSAGQSGNQPQHF
.,TRBJ2-2,TRBV19,CATSPGPNTGELFF
.,TRBJ1-5,TRBV6-1,CAGASQLYQPQHF
few,TRBJ2-4,TRBV11-2,CASSLRSVGLSKNIQYF
.,TRBJ2-7,TRBV5-8,CASSSSYEQYF
.,TRBJ2-1,TRBV19,CASSIRTSGRAGNDEQFF
.,TRBJ1-5,TRBV15,CATITKSRGQPQHF
once,TRBJ2-5,TRBV10-3,CAIRGPGEETQYF
.,TRBJ2-1,TRBV6-5,CASKKGSYNEQFF
few,TRBJ1-2,TRBV28,CASSLGPYGYTF
.,TRBJ2-1,TRBV4-1,CASSQEIRRVATTLSSYNEQFF
.,TRBJ2-2,TRBV5-6,CASSLRDRDTGELFF
.,TRBJ2-7,TRBV5-6,CASSRLYLGVYEQYF
.,TRBJ2-1,TRBV11-2,CASSQGLAGADEQFF
.,TRBJ1-3,TRBV7-8,CASSLGTASGNTIYF
.,TRBJ2-2,TRBV13,CASSLGLAGVLAGELFF
.,TRBJ2-1,TRBV7-2,CASSRGGLGAEQFF
.,TRBJ2-1,TRBV19,CASSILAGANEQFF
.,TRBJ1-5,TRBV5-6,CASSLDGTGFQPQHF
.,TRBJ2-5,TRBV6-5,CASSTHRDGETQYF
.,TRBJ2-3,TRBV4-2,CASSQDGDAADTQYF
once,TRBJ1-2,TRBV19,CASRNGTVGVGYTF
.,TRBJ2-5,TRBV5-6,CASSLGAPRGTQYF
.,TRBJ1-4,TRBV7-6,CASSSSPVFHEKLFF
.,TRBJ2-3,TRBV19,CASNRGFGDTQYF
.,TRBJ2-3,TRBV7-2,CASSFEGLADGTDTQYF
.,TRBJ2-3,TRBV5-1,CASSGGRDTDTQYF
.,TRBJ2-5,TRBV5-4,CASSSGLAGGSQETQYF
.,TRBJ1-2,TRBV5-1,CASRVSGGIYGYTF
.,TRBJ2-1,TRBV28,CASSPTRGGNDEQFF
.,TRBJ2-1,TRBV4-3,CASSQDQDRYNEQFF
.,TRBJ1-5,TRBV27,CASSLAQGGQPQHF
few,TRBJ2-6,TRBV28,CASEDRSSGANVLTF
.,TRBJ2-7,TRBV27,CASSLTGTGAYEQYF
.,TRBJ1-5,TRBV15,CATSRDTQFNQPQHF
.,TRBJ2-7,TRBV10-3,CAISAPGTEHSYEQYF
.,TRBJ1-4,TRBV28,CASSSGQGGEKLFF
.,TRBJ1-2,TRBV14,CASTQTRGGGYTF
once,TRBJ1-1,TRBV9,CASSLRGNTEAFF
.,TRBJ1-1,TRBV7-2,CASSKTGQNTEAFF
.,TRBJ2-5,TRBV6-1,CASSEAGETQYF
.,TRBJ1-5,TRBV18,CASSPLRGEGQPQHF
.,TRBJ2-3,TRBV7-3,CASSFSLGATDTQYF
.,TRBJ2-2,TRBV9,CASSVAGGTGELFF
.,TRBJ2-5,TRBV30,CALKREAETQYF
.,TRBJ2-1,TRBV28,CASSSTGTVSYNEQFF
.,TRBJ2-2,TRBV6-5,CASSYSGVAGELFF
.,TRBJ2-5,TRBV25-1,CASSDHRGPIQETQYF